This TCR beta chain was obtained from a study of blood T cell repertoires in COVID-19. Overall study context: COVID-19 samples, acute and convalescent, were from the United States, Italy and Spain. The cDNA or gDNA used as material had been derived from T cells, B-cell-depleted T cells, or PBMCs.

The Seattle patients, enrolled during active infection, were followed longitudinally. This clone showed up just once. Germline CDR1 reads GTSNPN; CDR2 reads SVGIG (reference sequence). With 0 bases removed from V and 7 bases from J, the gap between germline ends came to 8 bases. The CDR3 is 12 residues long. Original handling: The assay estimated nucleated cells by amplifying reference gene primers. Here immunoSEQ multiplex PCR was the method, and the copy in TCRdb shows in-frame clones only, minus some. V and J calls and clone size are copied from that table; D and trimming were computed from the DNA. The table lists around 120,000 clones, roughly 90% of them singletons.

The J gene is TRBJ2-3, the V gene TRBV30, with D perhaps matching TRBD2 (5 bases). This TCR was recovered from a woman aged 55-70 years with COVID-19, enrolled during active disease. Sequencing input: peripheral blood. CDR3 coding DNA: TGTGCCTGGAGTGTAGGGAGAAATACGCAGTATTTT. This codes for CAWSVGRNTQYF.